These 3 T cell receptor beta chains share one sample of origin, sequenced in a study of cytomegalovirus exposure and HLA in healthy donors. TCRdb's table, derived via immunoSEQ multiplex PCR, lists solely in-frame clones and lacks some. In the table there are over 200,000 clones, around 90% of which are singletons. The sequenced sample was PBMCs. The source is a woman aged 18-35 years in good health and CMV-seronegative.

The chain is built from TRBV9 and TRBJ1-1, with TRBD1 matching over 7 bases. Germline trimming cut 4 bases from V and 5 bases from J; bases unmatched to any gene: 5. The germline gives CDR1 SGDLS, CDR2 YYNGEE. The CDR3 totals 13 residues. The CDR3 nucleotides read TGTGCCAGCAGCCAAGGGGGCAGGACTGAAGCTTTCTTT. Amino acids: CASSQGGRTEAFF.

The rearrangement links TRBV9 to TRBJ2-2; D might be TRBD1 (6 bases). Trimming left V 0 bases short and J 4 bases short, with 10 bases between. The CDR3 contains 15 residues. Germline loops: CDR1 SGDLS, CDR2 YYNGEE. CDR3 nucleotide sequence: TGTGCCAGCAGCGTAGACAGGGCGGGCACCGGGGAGCTGTTTTTT. Protein: CASSVDRAGTGELFF.

This sequence joins TRBV7-9 and TRBJ1-5; D possibly corresponds to TRBD1 (6 bases). The CDR3 is 13 residues long. CDR1 and CDR2 from the germline V gene are SEHNR and FQNEAQ (reference sequence). V dropped 4 bases and J dropped 2 bases, with 6 bases sitting between them. CDR3 DNA sequence: TGTGCCAGCAGCTCAGGGGGCAATCAGCCCCAGCATTTT. Amino acids: CASSSGGNQPQHF.